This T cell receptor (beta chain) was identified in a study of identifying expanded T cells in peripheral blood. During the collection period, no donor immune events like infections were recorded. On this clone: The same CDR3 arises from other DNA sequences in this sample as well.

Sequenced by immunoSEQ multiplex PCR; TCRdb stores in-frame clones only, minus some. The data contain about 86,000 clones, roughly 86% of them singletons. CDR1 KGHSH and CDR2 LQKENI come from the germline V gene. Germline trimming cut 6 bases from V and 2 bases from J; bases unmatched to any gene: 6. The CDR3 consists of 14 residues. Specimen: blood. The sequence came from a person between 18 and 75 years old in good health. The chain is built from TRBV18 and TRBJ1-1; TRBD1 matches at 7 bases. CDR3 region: CASSPDRVNTEAFF. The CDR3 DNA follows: TGTGCCAGCTCCCCCGACAGGGTAAACACTGAAGCTTTCTTT. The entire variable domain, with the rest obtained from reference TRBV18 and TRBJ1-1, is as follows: NAGVMQNPRHLVRRRGQEARLRCSPMKGHSHVYWYRQLPEEGLKFMVYLQKENIIDESGMPKERFSAEFPKEGPSILRIQQVVRGDSAAYFCASSPDRVNTEAFFGQGTRLTVV.